The next 21 T cell receptor beta chains were all read from a single sample in a study of pediatric ulcerative colitis. Clones were read by immunoSEQ multiplex PCR, and TCRdb kept only the in-frame ones, dropping some. The sample yields 30,000 to 45,000 clones, roughly 83% seen once. The sequenced sample was blood. These receptors were obtained from a girl between 10 and 17 years old with moderate ulcerative colitis.

The J gene is TRBJ1-5, the V gene TRBV19, with 8 bases fitting TRBD1. The trim removed 6 bases at V and 1 base at J, leaving 5 bases unmatched. The CDR3 loop spans 15 amino acids. Germline lookup yields CDR1 LNHDA and CDR2 SQIVND (reference sequence). In DNA form, the CDR3 reads TGTGCCAGTAGCCAGGGGGCAACCAGCAATCAGCCCCAGCATTTT. Translating gives CASSQGATSNQPQHF.

V usage is TRBV9 and J usage is TRBJ2-3; perhaps TRBD2 as D (5 bases). Trimming took off 0 bases at V and 2 bases at J, with 10 bases between the two ends. Germline V gene data show CDR1 as SGDLS and CDR2 as YYNGEE. The CDR3 loop spans 15 amino acids. The CDR3 DNA reads TGTGCCAGCAGCGTAGTGGCGGGCCACACAGATACGCAGTATTTT. This encodes CASSVVAGHTDTQYF.

This clone turned up a few times. The V gene is TRBV21-1, the J gene TRBJ1-2; the DNA was not compared with TRBD1, the D call given in the table. TRBV21-1 is recorded as a pseudogene. The CDR3 totals 11 residues. The CDR3 loop is CASRQIPGYTF. The CDR3, as DNA: TGTGCCAGCCGACAGATCCCTGGCTACACCTTC.

V is TRBV30 and J is TRBJ2-7; 8 nucleotides align to TRBD2. V dropped 0 bases and J dropped 3; count of bases not matched to a gene: 13. From germline, CDR1 is GTSNPN and CDR2 SVGIG (reference sequence). The CDR3 consists of 17 residues. The CDR3 loop reads CAWSVLGGSGTLYEQYF. CDR3 nucleotides: TGTGCCTGGAGTGTACTAGGGGGTAGCGGGACCCTCTACGAGCAGTACTTC.

This clone occurred once. The genes are TRBV28 and TRBJ2-1; D perhaps matches TRBD1 (6 bases). The CDR3 is 17 residues long. The germline V gene encodes CDR1 MDHEN and CDR2 SYDVKM. Trimming stripped 6 bases from V and 7 bases from J, with 25 bases between. CDR3 amino acids: CASSYRRSRQAENEQFF. The CDR3 DNA reads as TGTGCCAGCAGCTACCGACGTTCGCGACAGGCGGAGAATGAGCAGTTCTTC.

V usage is TRBV6-5 and J usage is TRBJ2-3; D perhaps matches TRBD1 (5 bases). CDR3 size: 14 residues. Germline CDR1 MNHEY, CDR2 SVGAGI. The V end lost 5 bases, the J end lost 2 bases, and 11 bases lay between the germline ends. DNA for the CDR3: TGTGCCAGCAGTGAGAGACAGTTCACAGATACGCAGTATTTT. Its translation: CASSERQFTDTQYF.

The chain is built from TRBV30 and TRBJ1-1; TRBD1 might be the D (6 bases). V was trimmed by 5 bases and J by 0 bases, leaving 13 bases between them. This CDR3 contains 14 residues. Germline CDR1 reads GTSNPN; CDR2 reads SVGIG (reference sequence). The CDR3 reads CAWRTGQVNTEAFF. The CDR3 region has the DNA TGTGCCTGGCGGACGGGACAAGTGAACACTGAAGCTTTCTTT.

With respect to this clone: A far larger clone lies a single base away; this is likely a read error. The chain employs TRBV5-8 and TRBJ2-1; the match to TRBD2 covers 14 bases. Germline V gene data show CDR1 as SGHTS and CDR2 as YDEGEE. V dropped 2 bases and J dropped 3; count of bases not matched to a gene: 1. The CDR3 spans 16 residues. The CDR3 nucleotides are TGTGCCAGCAGCTTAGGGACTAGCGGGGGCTACAATGAGCAGTTCTTC. It encodes CASSLGTSGGYNEQFF.

The V and J genes are TRBV10-1 and TRBJ1-1; 8 bases fit TRBD1. Germline CDR1 reads WNHNN; CDR2 reads SYGVQD (reference sequence). The CDR3 runs 15 residues. The J segment lost 0 bases and the V segment lost 10 bases, leaving 10 bases of the junction unmatched. The CDR3 sequence is CATRGQGGLNTEAFF. CDR3 DNA: TGCGCCACCAGAGGACAGGGAGGGTTGAACACTGAAGCTTTCTTT.

In this sample, this clone turned up once. This chain joins TRBV11-2 and TRBJ1-1; 8 bases agree with TRBD1. CDR3 length: 14 amino acids. Trimming took 6 bases from V and 6 from J; bases not matched to a gene: 9. The germline V gene has CDR1 SGHAT and CDR2 FQNNGV. CDR3 in amino acids: CASRRGQGRPEAFF. The CDR3, as DNA: TGTGCCAGCAGACGCGGACAGGGACGACCTGAAGCTTTCTTT.

The count of this clone is one. V usage is TRBV6-6 and J usage is TRBJ2-4; tentatively, D is TRBD1 (5 bases). The germline V gene has CDR1 MNHNY and CDR2 SVGAGI (reference sequence). The CDR3 has 16 amino acids. The germline V and J ends were trimmed by 4 bases and 7 bases, with 20 bases remaining between them. The CDR3 protein is CASSWGSGQFGNIQYF. The DNA for the CDR3 is TGTGCCAGCAGTTGGGGTTCAGGGCAGTTCGGGAACATTCAGTACTTC.

The chain has TRBV5-1 and TRBJ2-7; 13 bases fit TRBD2. The CDR3 covers 15 residues. Germline assignment: CDR1 SGHRS and CDR2 YFSETQ. V shed 4 bases and J 7 bases; nucleotides not matched to a gene: 8. CDR3 sequence (DNA): TGCGCCAGCAGCCCGGACCCGGGACTAGCGGGGGAGCAGTACTTC. It yields the protein CASSPDPGLAGEQYF.

The chain is built from TRBV6-5 and TRBJ2-5, with 11 nucleotides matching TRBD2. Germline lookup yields CDR1 MNHEY and CDR2 SVGAGI. V was pared by 4 bases and J by 1 base, with 2 bases of the junction left unmatched. The CDR3 contains 15 residues. CDR3 residues: CASSSTSGVQETQYF. The DNA for the CDR3 is TGTGCCAGCAGTTCGACTAGCGGGGTCCAAGAGACCCAGTACTTC.

This rearrangement joins TRBV28 to TRBJ1-2; D is uncertain. CDR3 length equals 12 residues. V gave up 5 bases and J gave up 4 bases, with 8 bases separating them. CDR1 is MDHEN, CDR2 SYDVKM, per germline. CDR3 sequence reads: CASSLDLYGYTF. The CDR3 nucleotides read TGTGCCAGCAGTCTGGACCTCTATGGCTACACCTTC.

The CDR3 is CASSPPRASGETQYF. In DNA form, the CDR3 reads TGTGCCAGCAGCCCCCCCAGGGCCTCAGGGGAGACCCAGTACTTC. This rearrangement joins TRBV7-9 to TRBJ2-5, with D possibly TRBD1 on 5 matching bases. Trimming took 5 bases from V and 5 from J, leaving 18 bases between them. CDR1 and CDR2 (germline): SEHNR, FQNEAQ (reference sequence). The CDR3 spans 15 residues.

This chain joins TRBV19 and TRBJ1-1, with 9 bases matching TRBD1. J gave up 1 base and V 7 bases, and 7 bases lay outside the gene matches. The germline V gene encodes CDR1 LNHDA and CDR2 SQIVND (reference sequence). The CDR3 spans 15 residues. The chain's CDR3 is CASKGQGIENTEAFF. The CDR3 nucleotides are TGTGCCAGTAAAGGACAGGGGATTGAGAACACTGAAGCTTTCTTT.

The chain links TRBV20-1 to TRBJ2-1; D unresolved. Germline CDR1 is DFQATT and CDR2 is SNEGSKA (reference sequence). The CDR3 runs to 10 residues. V lost 8 bases to trimming and J lost 9 bases, with 11 bases between them. CDR3: CSLGWSEQFF. The CDR3 region has the DNA TGCAGTCTCGGGTGGAGTGAGCAGTTCTTC.

The V gene is TRBV7-9, the J gene TRBJ2-1; D remains ambiguous. V was shortened by 5 bases and J by 11 bases, with 7 bases between the two germline ends. CDR3 length equals 10 residues. Germline values: CDR1 SEHNR, CDR2 FQNEAQ (reference sequence). CDR3 in amino acids: CASSRLKQFF. CDR3 coding DNA: TGTGCCAGCAGCCGACTTAAGCAGTTCTTC.

The gene calls are TRBV7-9 and TRBJ2-3; possibly TRBD2 for D (6 bases). Trimming took 2 bases from V and 0 from J, leaving 9 bases between them. Germline V gene data show CDR1 as SEHNR and CDR2 as FQNEAQ (reference sequence). The CDR3 totals 15 residues. The CDR3 reads CASSLPGRSTDTQYF. CDR3 in DNA: TGTGCCAGCAGCTTACCCGGGAGAAGCACAGATACGCAGTATTTT. The whole variable domain, filled in from reference TRBV7-9 and TRBJ2-3, reads DTGVSQNPRHKITKRGQNVTFRCDPISEHNRLYWYRQTLGQGPEFLTYFQNEAQLEKSRLLSDRFSAERPKGSFSTLEIQRTEQGDSAMYLCASSLPGRSTDTQYFGPGTRLTVL.

CDR3 sequence reads: CASSRAGGYTF. Here the CDR3 DNA reads TGTGCCAGTAGTAGGGCAGGTGGCTACACCTTC. V and J are TRBV19 and TRBJ1-2; the D is unclear. Germline values: CDR1 LNHDA, CDR2 SQIVND (reference sequence). This CDR3 spans 11 amino acids. V lost 4 bases to trimming and J lost 7 bases, with 7 bases between them.

The chain links TRBV6-4 to TRBJ2-1; the match to TRBD2 covers 9 bases. The CDR3 loop spans 16 amino acids. In germline, CDR1 is MRHNA, CDR2 SNTAGT. V was clipped by 3 bases and J by 7 bases; unmatched bases: 10. The CDR3 sequence is CASSDFSGSPGNEQFF. CDR3 in DNA: TGTGCCAGCAGTGATTTTAGCGGGAGCCCCGGGAATGAGCAGTTCTTC.